The text below deals with one T cell receptor beta chain. Its antigen is still unknown. The PCR had 60 Vbeta and 13 Jbeta primers. Only in-frame clones appear in the TCRdb table, and some are missing; sequencing was by immunoSEQ multiplex PCR. This table has 100,000 to 150,000 clones, approximately 80% appearing once. The sample is drawn from a study of cytomegalovirus exposure and HLA in healthy donors. Study overall: Some 85 million unique TCRs, all from HLA-typed donors, were included in an early release of the data. The study, taken as a whole, reports: A later analysis found most CMV-associated TCR beta chains apparently HLA-restricted.

The J segment lost 4 bases and the V segment lost 7 bases, leaving 11 bases of the junction unmatched. Per the germline V gene, CDR1 is SGHRS and CDR2 is YFSETQ. CDR3 length: 14 residues. The chain couples TRBV5-1 to TRBJ2-7; 7 bases match TRBD2. Sequencing input: PBMCs. The source of this sequence is a male donor in good health and CMV-seropositive. CDR3 DNA: TGCGCCAGCGGGGCTGGCGGGAGTTCGTACGAGCAGTACTTC. Translated, it gives CASGAGGSSYEQYF. The full variable domain, its missing parts supplied by reference TRBV5-1 and TRBJ2-7, is KAGVTQTPRYLIKTRGQQVTLSCSPISGHRSVSWYQQTPGQGLQFLFEYFSETQRNKGNFPGRFSGRQFSNSRSEMNVSTLELGDSALYLCASGAGGSSYEQYFGPGTRLTVT.